The entry that follows covers one T cell receptor (beta chain) sequence. Libraries were prepared by immunoSEQ multiplex PCR; TCRdb keeps only in-frame clonotypes and omits some of them. The sample contains more than 350,000 clones, 70% to 90% of which appear only once. These data belong to a study of blood T cell repertoires in COVID-19. Study background: The study drew acute and convalescent COVID-19 samples from the United States, Italy and Spain.

Germline V gene lookup returns CDR1 SGHRS and CDR2 YFSETQ. V shed 3 bases, J shed 8 bases, and the junction held 18 bases outside the gene matches. This CDR3 is built from 19 residues. The specimen sequenced was PBMCs or T cells enriched from blood (not recorded which). The rearrangement links TRBV5-1 to TRBJ2-1; 12 positions agree with TRBD2. This receptor was taken from a woman aged 18-29 years who had been exposed to COVID-19. CDR3 protein: CASSSLGRLTSGGSDEQFF. DNA for the CDR3: TGCGCCAGCAGCTCTCTCGGCCGACTGACTAGCGGGGGAAGCGATGAGCAGTTCTTC.